This entry describes one T cell receptor beta chain. CDR3 size: 16 residues. With V trimmed by 4 bases and J by 2 bases, 6 bases remained unmatched. Germline CDR1 and CDR2: SEHNR and FQNEAQ (reference sequence). The data derive from a study of T cell changes during pregnancy in multiple sclerosis. The data were produced by immunoSEQ multiplex PCR, yet TCRdb's version contains in-frame clones alone and is incomplete. Among 30,000 to 35,000 clones, 70% to 90% were seen once, and the ten largest hold about 8%. The clonotype was recovered from a female donor with multiple sclerosis, enrolled in a pregnancy study. Sequenced here: CD8+ T cells from peripheral blood mononuclear cells, sampled before pregnancy. The chain links TRBV7-9 to TRBJ2-3; 10 nucleotides match TRBD1. For the CDR3, the DNA is TGTGCCAGCAGCTCGTCGACAGGGGGCACCACAGATACGCAGTATTTT. This sequence encodes CASSSSTGGTTDTQYF.